This T cell receptor beta chain derives from a study of cytomegalovirus exposure and HLA in healthy donors. The CDR3 is 13 amino acids. V shed 3 bases and J shed 4 bases, with 7 bases lying between them. CDR1 and CDR2 from the germline V gene are MRHNA and SNTAGT. General study points: HLA allele associations emerged for some 16,000 TCR beta sequences in a later analysis, at 0.05 false discovery rate.

Points on this clone: The antigen remains undetermined.

The PCR contained 60 Vbeta and 13 Jbeta primers. The data were produced by immunoSEQ multiplex PCR, yet TCRdb's version contains in-frame clones alone and is incomplete. The data hold approximately 44,000 clones, with roughly 90% observed a single time. What was sequenced was PBMCs. The source is a woman in her thirties or forties in good health and CMV-seropositive. This chain links TRBV6-4 with TRBJ1-5; D remains ambiguous. Here the CDR3 reads CASSETANQPQHF. CDR3 bases: TGTGCCAGCAGTGAAACAGCAAATCAGCCCCAGCATTTT.